One sample yielded the 9 T cell receptor beta chains listed below, sequenced in a study of blood T cell repertoires in COVID-19. Here immunoSEQ multiplex PCR was the method, and the copy in TCRdb shows in-frame clones only, minus some. This sample has 150,000 to 200,000 clones, with 65% to 90% found just once. Input material: peripheral blood. All receptors come from a man in his 60s with acute or convalescent COVID-19.

The chain carries TRBV14 and TRBJ1-1, with TRBD1 matching 7 bases. Looked up from germline, CDR1 is SGHDN and CDR2 is FVKESK. Trimming removed 1 base from V and 3 bases from J; junction bases left unmatched: 5. The CDR3 sequence is 15 residues long. CDR3 protein: CASSQAAGGYTEAFF. CDR3 DNA: TGTGCCAGCAGCCAAGCGGCAGGGGGGTACACTGAAGCTTTCTTT. The full variable domain, rest sourced from reference TRBV14 and TRBJ1-1, is EAGVTQFPSHSVIEKGQTVTLRCDPISGHDNLYWYRRVMGKEIKFLLHFVKESKQDESGMPNNRFLAERTGGTYSTLKVQPAELEDSGVYFCASSQAAGGYTEAFFGQGTRLTVV.

The genes are TRBV18 and TRBJ1-2; 10 nucleotides line up with TRBD1. Losses at the gene ends were 2 bases for V and 4 bases for J; bases not matched to a gene: 4. CDR3 length: 15 amino acids. The germline V gene has CDR1 KGHSH and CDR2 LQKENI. CDR3 sequence (DNA): TGTGCCAGCTCACCAGGAGGACAGGGGGTCTATGGCTACACCTTC. Amino acids: CASSPGGQGVYGYTF.

The CDR3 coding sequence is TGTGCCACCAGTGATCCCCCCCCGGGAGAGCAGTACTTC. This translates into CATSDPPPGEQYF. This chain connects TRBV24-1 to TRBJ2-7; a possible D gene is TRBD2 (5 bases). From germline, CDR1 is KGHDR and CDR2 SFDVKD. V was clipped by 3 bases and J by 7 bases, with 12 bases between them. This CDR3 has 13 residues.

There are a few counts of this clone. This rearrangement joins TRBV3-1 (or the pseudogene TRBV3-2) to TRBJ1-3; 9 nucleotides agree with TRBD1. Germline V gene data show CDR1 as LGHDT and CDR2 as YNNKEL (reference sequence). The CDR3 has 13 amino acids. With 3 bases clipped from V and 10 bases from J, the junction kept 4 bases outside the gene matches. The CDR3 sequence: CASSHGQGSTIYF. The CDR3, as DNA: TGTGCCAGCAGCCACGGACAGGGGTCGACCATATATTTT.

The chain has TRBV30 and TRBJ1-2, with a weak D call TRBD1 (6 bases). This CDR3 spans 14 amino acids. Looked up from germline, CDR1 is GTSNPN and CDR2 is SVGIG (reference sequence). V shed 0 bases and J shed 4 bases, with 12 bases lying between them. This CDR3 reads CAWSVWGRTYGYTF. The CDR3 DNA follows: TGTGCCTGGAGTGTATGGGGGCGTACCTATGGCTACACCTTC.

The chain employs TRBV28 and TRBJ1-5; 10 bases agree with TRBD1. CDR1 is MDHEN, CDR2 SYDVKM, per germline. There are 13 residues in the CDR3. Trimming took 5 bases from V and 6 from J; bases not matched to a gene: 1. The CDR3 sequence: CASSGTGVQPQHF. The DNA of the CDR3 is TGTGCCAGCAGTGGGACAGGGGTTCAGCCCCAGCATTTT.

This clone was counted once. V usage is TRBV28 and J usage is TRBJ2-3; D call uncertain. Trimming stripped 4 bases from V and 5 bases from J, with 13 bases between. CDR3 length equals 14 residues. Germline-derived CDR1 and CDR2 are MDHEN and SYDVKM. CDR3 residues: CASSSPGLLDTQYF. The CDR3 DNA follows: TGTGCCAGCAGTTCCCCCGGTTTACTAGATACGCAGTATTTT.

The chain joins TRBV5-1 to TRBJ1-2; 9 nucleotides agree with TRBD1. Germline lookup yields CDR1 SGHRS and CDR2 YFSETQ. This CDR3 spans 14 amino acids. V lost 3 bases to trimming and J lost 5 bases; unmatched junction nucleotides: 5. CDR3: CASSWGDREYGYTF. The CDR3, as DNA: TGCGCCAGCAGCTGGGGGGACAGGGAATATGGCTACACCTTC.

The chain carries TRBV6-5 and TRBJ1-2; TRBD1 agrees at 8 bases. Germline V gene data show CDR1 as MNHEY and CDR2 as SVGAGI. The V gene end was trimmed by 8 bases and the J gene end by 2 bases; junction bases not matched to a gene: 7. The CDR3 spans 14 residues. CDR3 in amino acids: CASGWGQANYGYTF. The CDR3 DNA reads as TGTGCCAGCGGGTGGGGACAGGCAAACTATGGCTACACCTTC.